The sequence of this T cell receptor beta chain was determined in a study of blood T cell repertoires in COVID-19. In the study overall: The samples span acute and convalescent COVID-19 from the United States, Italy and Spain. The cDNA or gDNA used as material had been derived from T cells, B-cell-depleted T cells, or PBMCs.

This clone came up a few times. Germline V lookup: CDR1 LGHNA, CDR2 YNFKEQ. CDR3 length: 15 amino acids. V lost 3 bases, J lost 4 bases, and 0 bases stayed unmatched. Some clones are missing from TCRdb's copy, which holds only in-frame ones; the method was immunoSEQ multiplex PCR. The top ten clones hold about 28% of a sample with 40,000 to 45,000 clones, 76% of them seen once. This chain links TRBV4-2 with TRBJ2-1, with 13 positions matching TRBD2. This receptor was identified in a man older than 75 with acute or convalescent COVID-19. The sequenced sample was peripheral blood. The CDR3 region is CASSQGLAGYNEQFF. CDR3 bases: TGTGCCAGCAGCCAGGGACTAGCGGGGTACAATGAGCAGTTCTTC.